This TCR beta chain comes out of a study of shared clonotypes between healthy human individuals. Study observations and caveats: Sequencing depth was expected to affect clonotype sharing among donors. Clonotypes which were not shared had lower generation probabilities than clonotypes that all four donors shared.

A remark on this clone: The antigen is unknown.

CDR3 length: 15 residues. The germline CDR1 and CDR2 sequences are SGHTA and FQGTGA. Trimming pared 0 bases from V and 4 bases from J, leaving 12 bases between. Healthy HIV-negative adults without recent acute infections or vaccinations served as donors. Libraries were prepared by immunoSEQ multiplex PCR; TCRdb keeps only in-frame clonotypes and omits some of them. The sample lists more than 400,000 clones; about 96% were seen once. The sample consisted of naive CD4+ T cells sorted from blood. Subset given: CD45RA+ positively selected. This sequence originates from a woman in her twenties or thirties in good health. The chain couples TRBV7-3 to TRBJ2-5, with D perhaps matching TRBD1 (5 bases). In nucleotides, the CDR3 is TGTGCCAGCAGCTTAACAGCTTCAAGGGGAGAGACCCAGTACTTC. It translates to CASSLTASRGETQYF.